The T cell receptor (beta chain) under discussion was sequenced for a study of T cell repertoires in cytomegalovirus infection. Study details: Both CMV infection and a matching HLA type were indicated by public TCR beta signatures.

Study-wide results and limits: HLA-C-restricted TCR beta clonotypes specific for CMV led the ex vivo response. People with CMV and the relevant HLA were identified by cumulative public TCR beta family frequency.

Germline V CDR1 and CDR2: SEHNR, FQNEAQ (reference sequence). This CDR3 spans 15 amino acids. V trimming: 4 bases; J trimming: 5 bases; junction bases outside the gene matches: 9. From the reads, TCRdb called clonotypes with MiXCR, one entry per CDR3 protein. This table holds under 600,000 distinct CDR3 sequences, about 15% found once. This clonotype came up many times. What it binds is unknown. Sequenced: CD8+ T cells from PBMCs. This TCR was sampled from a human donor in good health (CMV status not recorded). Some clones in this sample may be carry-over from other donors' samples. The chain uses TRBV7-9 and TRBJ1-2; 8 bases match TRBD1. The CDR3 DNA reads TGTGCCAGCAGCTCCCAACAGGGGGTTCTTTATGGCTACACCTTC. This translates into CASSSQQGVLYGYTF.